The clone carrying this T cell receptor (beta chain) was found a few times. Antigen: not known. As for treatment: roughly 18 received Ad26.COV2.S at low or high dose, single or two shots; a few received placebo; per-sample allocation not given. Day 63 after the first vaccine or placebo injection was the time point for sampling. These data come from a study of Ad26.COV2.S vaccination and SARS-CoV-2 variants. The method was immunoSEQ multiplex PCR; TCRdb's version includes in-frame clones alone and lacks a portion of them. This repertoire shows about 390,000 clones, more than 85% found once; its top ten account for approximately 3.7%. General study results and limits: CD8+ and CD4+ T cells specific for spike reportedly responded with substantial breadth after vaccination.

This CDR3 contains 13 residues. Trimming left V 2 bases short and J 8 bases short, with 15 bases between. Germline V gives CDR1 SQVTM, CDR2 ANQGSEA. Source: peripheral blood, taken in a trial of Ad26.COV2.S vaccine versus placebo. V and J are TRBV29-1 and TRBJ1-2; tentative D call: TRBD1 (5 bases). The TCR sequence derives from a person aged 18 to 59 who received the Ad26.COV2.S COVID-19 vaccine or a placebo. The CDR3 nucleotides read TGCAGCGTTGAATCAGGGAGGGTGGAAGGCTACACCTTC. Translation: CSVESGRVEGYTF.